This T cell receptor (beta chain) came from a study of blood T cell repertoires in COVID-19. Overall study: Spain, Italy and the United States supplied samples that represented acute and convalescent COVID-19. Sample material is recorded as cDNA or gDNA derived from T cells, B-cell-depleted T cells, or PBMCs.

The V end was cut by 4 bases, the J end by 5 bases, with 30 bases between. Germline V CDR1 and CDR2: PRHDT, FYEKMQ (reference sequence). The CDR3 extends over 19 amino acids. Profiling relied on immunoSEQ multiplex PCR, and the TCRdb table lists in-frame clones only, not all of them. The data contain tens of thousands of clones, about nine tenths of them singletons. V gene TRBV13 combines with J gene TRBJ2-7; D may match TRBD1 or TRBD2 (9 bases each). The sequence came from a man between 60 and 70 years old with acute or convalescent COVID-19. Sequenced sample: peripheral blood. The CDR3 region is CASSYWDREFAGGPHEQYF. In DNA form, the CDR3 reads TGTGCCAGCAGCTACTGGGACAGGGAATTCGCGGGAGGGCCGCACGAGCAGTACTTC.